The present T cell receptor beta chain was sequenced within a study of T cells in Graves' hyperthyroidism and ophthalmopathy. Germline assignment: CDR1 SGHTS and CDR2 YDEGEE. V shed 0 bases and J shed 3 bases, with 10 bases lying between them. This CDR3 region has 15 residues. RNA transcripts provided the source from which TCR beta CDR3 regions were amplified. HTBI primers were used for first-round RT-PCR of the TCR CDR3. TCRdb ran MiXCR on the multiplex PCR reads and lists one entry per CDR3 protein. Found here are some 560,000 distinct CDR3 sequences, roughly 14% of them singletons; the top ten hold around 6.6%. This clonotype occurred a few times. Each diagnosis drew on symptoms, thyroxine, TRAb, thyroid ultrasound and orbital computed tomography findings.

This chain connects TRBV5-8 to TRBJ2-1; D remains ambiguous. This TCR derives from a woman between 25 and 40 years old with Graves' hyperthyroidism. The sample comprised blood. CDR3 protein: CASSLAFGIYNEQFF. Here the CDR3 DNA reads TGTGCCAGCAGCTTGGCCTTCGGTATCTACAATGAGCAGTTCTTC.